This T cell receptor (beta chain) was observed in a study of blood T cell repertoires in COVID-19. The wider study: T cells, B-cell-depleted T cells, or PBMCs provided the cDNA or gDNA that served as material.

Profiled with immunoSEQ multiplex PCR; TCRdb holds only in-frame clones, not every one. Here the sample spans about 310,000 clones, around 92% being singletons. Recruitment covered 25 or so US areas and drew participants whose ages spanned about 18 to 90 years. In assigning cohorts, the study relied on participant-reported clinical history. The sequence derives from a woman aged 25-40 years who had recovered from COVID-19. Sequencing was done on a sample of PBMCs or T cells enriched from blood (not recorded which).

This chain's CDR3 is CASSLLAGGNEQFF. CDR3 bases: TGTGCCAGCAGCTTACTAGCGGGAGGCAATGAGCAGTTCTTC. This chain connects TRBV7-2 to TRBJ2-1, with 11 nucleotides matching TRBD2. The V and J ends lost 2 bases and 6 bases, in that order; junction bases with no gene match: 0. Germline CDR1 reads SGHTA; CDR2 reads FQGNSA. This CDR3 region has 14 residues.